This entry features one TCR beta chain sequence. Its antigen is unidentified. Clones were sequenced by immunoSEQ multiplex PCR, and TCRdb holds only the in-frame ones, with some missing. Among more than 110,000 clones listed, 91% were seen once. The CDR3 is made up of 14 amino acids. The germline gives CDR1 MNHEY, CDR2 SVGAGI. V was clipped by 0 bases and J by 1 base, with 6 bases between them. These data come from a study of cytotoxic CD8 clonotypes in ibrutinib-treated CLL. Across the whole study: Among the patients, roughly 12 presented as relapsed/refractory and approximately 14 as treatment-naive; 17 to 18 showed unmutated IGHV. Broader study findings: Having risen at ibrutinib response, clonality had fallen back toward baseline by progression. Public clonotypes were seen rarely and were contracted or stable on treatment.

The receptor was derived from a human donor with chronic lymphocytic leukemia. This chain links TRBV6-5 with TRBJ1-2; unclear D gene. Sequencing was performed on PBMCs, taken after 12 months of ibrutinib treatment. The CDR3 DNA sequence: TGTGCCAGCAGTTACTCCGGGGTTAACTATGGCTACACCTTC. Protein product: CASSYSGVNYGYTF.